Below are 23 T cell receptor beta chains sequenced from a single sample in a study of T cell clonality in common variable immunodeficiency. Assay: immunoSEQ multiplex PCR; the TCRdb copy retains only in-frame clones and omits some. The specimen has about 35,000 clones, none found just once. The specimen was peripheral blood mononuclear cells. These receptor sequences come from a person aged 18-70 years in good health.

This clone was observed at least ten times. The CDR3 reads CASSQLTGWKATNEKLFF. The sequenced part of the CDR3 DNA is TGTGCCAGCAGCCAGTTGACAGGGTGGAAGGCAACTAATGAAAAA. The chain carries TRBV4-2 and TRBJ1-4, with TRBD1 matching 7 bases. The CDR3 goes on 3 residues after the read ends, and that part is filled in from the germline J gene. The CDR3 is 18 residues long. The germline V gene encodes CDR1 LGHNA and CDR2 YNFKEQ. V shed 3 bases, J shed 0 bases, and the junction held 10 bases outside the gene matches.

In this sample, this clone turned up a few times. The read finishes 3 residues shy of the CDR3 end, and the germline J gene is used to complete it. This chain links TRBV7-9 with TRBJ1-2; tentative D call: TRBD1 (6 bases). Germline CDR1 SEHNR, CDR2 FQNEAQ (reference sequence). The CDR3 extends over 12 amino acids. The CDR3 is CAIQGMGDDYTF. The CDR3 DNA, read in part, is TGTGCCATCCAGGGGATGGGGGATGAC. Full variable domain (remainder filled in from reference TRBV7-9 and TRBJ1-2): DTGVSQNPRHKITKRGQNVTFRCDPISEHNRLYWYRQTLGQGPEFLTYFQNEAQLEKSRLLSDRFSAERPKGSFSTLEIQRTEQGDSAMYLCAIQGMGDDYTFGSGTRLTVV.

This clone was counted only a few times. The covered CDR3 bases are TGTGCCTGGAGTGACGCCCTAGCGGGGGCCTACGAC. Translated: CAWSDALAGAYD. The whole CDR3 region reads CAWSDALAGAYDYTF. V gene TRBV30 combines with J gene TRBJ1-2; a possible D gene is TRBD1 (6 bases). The DNA ends 3 residues before the CDR3 does, and the rest of the CDR3 is filled in from the germline J gene. Germline V gene data show CDR1 as GTSNPN and CDR2 as SVGIG (reference sequence). This CDR3 region has 15 residues.

In its sample, this clone was seen many times. The read ends 3 residues shy of where the CDR3 ends; the end is completed using the germline J gene. J is TRBJ2-1 and V is TRBV19; 7 bases line up with TRBD2. V trimming: 4 bases; J trimming: 9 bases; junction bases outside the gene matches: 9. The CDR3 contains 14 residues. Germline CDR1 LNHDA, CDR2 SQIVND (reference sequence). The CDR3 reads CASSTSGGRVEQFF. The sequenced part of the CDR3 DNA is TGTGCCAGTAGTACCTCCGGCGGGAGAGTTGAG.

In this sample, this clone turned up many times. The sequenced part of the CDR3 DNA is TGTGCCAGTAGTAGGACAGCCCTTCCGGGGAATTCACCC. It specifies CASSRTALPGNSP. The whole CDR3 region reads CASSRTALPGNSPLHF. The chain combines TRBV19 with TRBJ1-6; D might be TRBD1 (6 bases). The CDR3 is cut off 3 residues early in the read; its end comes from the germline J gene. The CDR3 loop spans 16 amino acids. The V and J ends lost 4 bases and 7 bases respectively, with 17 bases between them. Germline CDR1 is LNHDA and CDR2 is SQIVND (reference sequence).

Worth noting for this clone: The CDR3 extends 3 residues past the end of the read, so its final part is completed from the germline J gene. The rearrangement joins TRBV10-2 to TRBJ2-1, with 8 nucleotides matching TRBD2. The CDR3 covers 15 residues. Per the germline V gene, CDR1 is WSHSY and CDR2 is SAAADI. J lost 1 base, V lost 7 bases, and 6 bases had no gene match. The CDR3 region is CASIPSGLSYNEQFF. The covered CDR3 bases are TGCGCCAGCATCCCTAGCGGGTTATCCTACAATGAG.

This clone was observed many times. From the germline J gene comes the end of the CDR3, since the read stops 3 residues before it. V is TRBV2 and J is TRBJ2-7; TRBD1 agrees at 7 bases. The CDR3 is 14 residues long. Germline lookup yields CDR1 SNHLY and CDR2 FYNNEI. Unmatched junction bases numbered 3, after V lost 4 bases and J lost 0 bases. The CDR3 spells CASSARGISYEQYF. CDR3 bases read: TGTGCCAGCAGTGCCAGGGGGATCTCCTACGAG. Using reference TRBV2 and TRBJ2-7 for the parts outside the CDR3, the full variable domain is EPEVTQTPSHQVTQMGQEVILRCVPISNHLYFYWYRQILGQKVEFLVSFYNNEISEKSEIFDDQFSVERPDGSNFTLKIRSTKLEDSAMYFCASSARGISYEQYFGPGTRLTVT.

This clone has more than one count but fewer than ten. The CDR3 end lies 3 residues beyond the end of the read and is filled in from the germline J gene. The J gene is TRBJ1-2, the V gene TRBV7-3, with 9 bases fitting TRBD1. CDR1 SGHTA and CDR2 FQGTGA come from the germline V gene. The CDR3 is made up of 16 amino acids. CDR3 region: CASSPSLDRGPYDYTF. The CDR3 DNA, read in part, is TGTGCCAGCAGCCCAAGTCTGGACAGGGGACCCTACGAC.

The sample holds many counts of this clone. The observed sequence ends 3 residues before the CDR3 terminus, with the missing tail filled in from the germline J gene. V gene TRBV20-1 combines with J gene TRBJ1-1; D gene ambiguous. CDR3 length: 13 residues. Trimming shortened V by 2 bases and J by 0 bases, and 7 bases separated the two germline ends. Looked up from germline, CDR1 is DFQATT and CDR2 is SNEGSKA (reference sequence). The CDR3 sequence is CSARPTVNTEAFF. The covered CDR3 bases are TGCAGTGCTAGACCAACAGTGAACACTGAA.

The table lists this clone with a few counts. The read ends 3 residues early relative to the CDR3; the germline J gene fills the gap. This chain connects TRBV2 to TRBJ1-5; 7 positions match TRBD1. The CDR3 runs 13 residues. CDR1 is SNHLY, CDR2 FYNNEI, per germline. Germline trimming cut 6 bases from V and 7 bases from J; bases unmatched to any gene: 6. Partial CDR3 DNA: TGTGCCAGCAGGGGGAGGGGGCTCCAGCCC. Its protein is CASRGRGLQP. The complete CDR3 protein is CASRGRGLQPQHF.

A remark on this clone: The read terminates 3 residues before the CDR3 end, so the remaining end is supplied by the germline J gene. The V gene is TRBV20-1, the J gene TRBJ2-3, with TRBD2 as a possible D gene (6 bases). Per germline, CDR1 DFQATT and CDR2 SNEGSKA (reference sequence). The length of the CDR3 is 13 residues. CDR3 DNA (partial): TGCAGTGCTAGAGTTTCGGACTGGGACTCG. This gives the protein CSARVSDWDS. The complete CDR3 reads CSARVSDWDSQYF.

This clone was observed at least ten times. Coverage ceases 3 residues before the CDR3 finishes, and the germline J gene fills in the end. The chain joins TRBV20-1 to TRBJ2-7; 11 positions match TRBD2. V was clipped by 5 bases and J by 3 bases; unmatched bases: 6. Germline V CDR1 and CDR2: DFQATT, SNEGSKA (reference sequence). This CDR3 has 14 residues. The CDR3 DNA, read in part, is TGCAGTGCTCAACCGACTAGCGGGAACTACGAG. It specifies CSAQPTSGNYE. The complete CDR3 protein is CSAQPTSGNYEQYF.

A few counts support this clone. The read stops 3 residues short of the end of the CDR3; the missing end is completed from the germline J gene. The chain combines TRBV6-1 with TRBJ2-2; 8 nucleotides line up with TRBD1. The CDR3 is made up of 15 amino acids. The germline V gene has CDR1 MNHNS and CDR2 SASEGT. The covered CDR3 bases are TGTGCCAGCAGTGAAAGGGACAGGAAGGATTCACCG. This sequence encodes CASSERDRKDSP. The full CDR3 reads CASSERDRKDSPLFF.

This clone was detected many times. The part of the CDR3 DNA that was read is TGTGCCAGCAGCTTAATGGCGGGGTTGAATTCACCC. This translates into CASSLMAGLNSP. The CDR3 in its entirety is CASSLMAGLNSPLHF. V and J are TRBV7-3 and TRBJ1-6; D not certain. The read terminates 3 residues before the CDR3 end, so the remaining end is supplied by the germline J gene. Germline V CDR1 and CDR2: SGHTA, FQGTGA. CDR3 size: 15 residues. Deletions cut 1 base from V and 7 bases from J, with 11 bases between.

This clone was seen at least ten times. The CDR3 is cut off 3 residues early in the read; its end comes from the germline J gene. The chain combines TRBV12-3 or TRBV12-4 with TRBJ2-3; 7 bases agree with TRBD2. J gave up 2 bases and V 0 bases, and 2 bases lay outside the gene matches. This CDR3 has 15 amino acids. CDR3 bases read: TGTGCCAGCAGTTTAGCGGGAGGGGTCACAGATACG. This encodes CASSLAGGVTDT. The whole CDR3 protein reads CASSLAGGVTDTQYF.

This clone was counted a few times. Read data end 3 residues before the CDR3 end; the end is taken from the germline J gene. J is TRBJ2-3 and V is TRBV7-9; D may match TRBD1 or TRBD2 (5 bases each). CDR1 SEHNR and CDR2 FQNEAQ come from the germline V gene (reference sequence). CDR3 length equals 15 residues. V dropped 3 bases and J dropped 3 bases, with 13 bases sitting between them. The sequenced CDR3 bases are TGTGCCAGCAGCTTGTTTGGCAGGGAGACAGATACG. It is translated as CASSLFGRETDT. The CDR3 in its entirety is CASSLFGRETDTQYF.

This clone was recorded many times. The read finishes 3 residues shy of the CDR3 end, and the germline J gene is used to complete it. This chain connects TRBV2 to TRBJ2-1; 7 bases agree with TRBD2. In germline, CDR1 is SNHLY, CDR2 FYNNEI. After removal of 11 bases from V and 9 bases from J, the junction contained 16 bases not matched to a gene. This CDR3 contains 14 residues. The sequenced CDR3 bases are TGTGCCGCCAAAAGGAGCGGGATAACTATTGAG. Encoded protein: CAAKRSGITIE. The whole CDR3 protein reads CAAKRSGITIEQFF.

The sample holds many counts of this clone. The CDR3 end falls 3 residues outside the read, so it is completed with the germline J gene. The rearrangement joins TRBV11-2 to TRBJ2-2; 10 bases are a match to TRBD1. The ends lost 6 bases at V and 3 bases at J; junction bases unmatched: 4. Looked up from germline, CDR1 is SGHAT and CDR2 is FQNNGV. The CDR3 has 15 residues. The covered CDR3 bases are TGTGCCAGCAGGCGGACAGGGGGTGACACCGGGGAG. Encoded protein: CASRRTGGDTGE. The complete CDR3 protein is CASRRTGGDTGELFF.

In its sample, this clone was seen many times. Read coverage stops 3 residues before the CDR3 terminus; the germline J gene supplies the remainder. The V and J genes are TRBV10-3 and TRBJ1-2, with D possibly being TRBD1 (5 bases). The CDR3 consists of 13 residues. V lost 7 bases to trimming and J lost 4 bases, with 13 bases between them. CDR1 is ENHRY and CDR2 is SYGVKD in the germline V gene. CDR3 DNA (partial): TGTGCCATCATGCCGAGGGGCGGCTATGGC. Translating gives CAIMPRGGYG. The whole CDR3 is CAIMPRGGYGYTF.

The sample holds many counts of this clone. The CDR3 extends 3 residues past the end of the read, so its final part is completed from the germline J gene. V usage is TRBV30 and J usage is TRBJ1-6; D is perhaps TRBD1 (6 bases). This CDR3 contains 13 residues. Per the germline V gene, CDR1 is GTSNPN and CDR2 is SVGIG (reference sequence). The V and J ends lost 3 bases and 8 bases respectively, with 11 bases between them. The CDR3 here is CAWRWGLDSPLHF. Incomplete CDR3 DNA: TGTGCCTGGAGATGGGGGCTCGATTCACCC. The variable domain in full, with the rest retrieved from reference TRBV30 and TRBJ1-6, is SQTIHQWPATLVQPVGSPLSLECTVEGTSNPNLYWYRQAAGRGLQLLFYSVGIGQISSEVPQNLSASRPQDRQFILSSKKLLLSDSGFYLCAWRWGLDSPLHFGNGTRLTVT.

This clone has at least ten counts. The CDR3: CASSSDRGYEQYF. The CDR3 DNA, read in part, is TGCGCCAGCAGCAGCGACAGGGGCTACGAG. The V call is TRBV5-1, the J call TRBJ2-7; TRBD1 agrees at 8 bases. The sequence runs out 3 residues before the end of the CDR3; the remainder is reconstructed from the germline J gene. Trimming took 4 bases from V and 3 from J; bases not matched to a gene: 3. The CDR3 loop spans 13 amino acids. Per the germline V gene, CDR1 is SGHRS and CDR2 is YFSETQ.

This clone occurred many times. The read falls 3 residues short of the CDR3 end, and the missing part is taken from the germline J gene. This rearrangement joins TRBV19 to TRBJ2-7; the match to TRBD1 covers 8 bases. Germline assignment: CDR1 LNHDA and CDR2 SQIVND (reference sequence). The CDR3 extends over 15 amino acids. Germline trimming cut 7 bases from V and 2 bases from J; bases unmatched to any gene: 10. CDR3 bases read: TGTGCCAGTACCACCGGGACAGGTTCTACCTACGAG. Its protein product is CASTTGTGSTYE. The full-length CDR3 reads as CASTTGTGSTYEQYF.

This clone was picked up many times. Read data end 3 residues before the CDR3 end; the end is taken from the germline J gene. The V and J genes are TRBV5-1 and TRBJ1-1; D unresolved. The CDR3 is 14 amino acids. V was trimmed by 0 bases and J by 7 bases, leaving 13 bases between them. The germline V gene encodes CDR1 SGHRS and CDR2 YFSETQ. Partial CDR3 DNA: TGCGCCAGCAGCTTGGCCCCGCAAGCACTTGAA. This encodes CASSLAPQALE. The whole CDR3 sequence reads CASSLAPQALEAFF. Complete variable domain (other parts from reference TRBV5-1 and TRBJ1-1): KAGVTQTPRYLIKTRGQQVTLSCSPISGHRSVSWYQQTPGQGLQFLFEYFSETQRNKGNFPGRFSGRQFSNSRSEMNVSTLELGDSALYLCASSLAPQALEAFFGQGTRLTVV.